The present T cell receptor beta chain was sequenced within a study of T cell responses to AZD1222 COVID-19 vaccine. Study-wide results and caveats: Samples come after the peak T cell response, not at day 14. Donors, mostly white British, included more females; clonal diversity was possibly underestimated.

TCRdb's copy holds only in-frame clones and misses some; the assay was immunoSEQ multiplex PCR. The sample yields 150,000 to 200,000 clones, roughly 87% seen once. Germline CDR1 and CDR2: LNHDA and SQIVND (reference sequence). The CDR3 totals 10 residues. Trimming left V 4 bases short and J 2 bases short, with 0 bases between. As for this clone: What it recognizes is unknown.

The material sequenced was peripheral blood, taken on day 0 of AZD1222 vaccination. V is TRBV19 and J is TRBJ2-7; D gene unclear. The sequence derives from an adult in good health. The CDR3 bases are TGTGCCAGTAGTACCTACGAGCAGTACTTC. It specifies CASSTYEQYF. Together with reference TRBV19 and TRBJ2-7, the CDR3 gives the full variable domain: DGGITQSPKYLFRKEGQNVTLSCEQNLNHDAMYWYRQDPGQGLRLIYYSQIVNDFQKGDIAEGYSVSREKKESFPLTVTSAQKNPTAFYLCASSTYEQYFGPGTRLTVT.